This T cell receptor beta chain was obtained from a study of blood T cell repertoires in COVID-19. Overall study context: Acute and convalescent COVID-19 specimens originated in the United States, Italy and Spain. Sample material is recorded as cDNA or gDNA derived from T cells, B-cell-depleted T cells, or PBMCs.

Original processing notes: Nucleated cell number was recorded as an estimate derived from reference gene primer amplification. Some clones are missing from TCRdb's copy, which holds only in-frame ones; the method was immunoSEQ multiplex PCR. Clone size and the V and J calls come from that table; the DNA yielded D and trimming. The repertoire consists of fewer than 100,000 clones, with around 79% occurring once and the leading ten covering approximately 25%. The CDR3 contains 12 residues. With 5 bases removed from V and 6 bases from J, the gap between germline ends came to 11 bases. From germline, CDR1 is MNHEY and CDR2 SMNVEV (reference sequence).

This chain connects TRBV27 to TRBJ2-7; perhaps TRBD1 as D (5 bases). Sequenced material: peripheral blood. The clonotype originates from a human donor in a cohort sampled during active COVID-19. This chain's CDR3 is CASSVQGFEQYF. The CDR3 DNA is TGTGCCAGCAGTGTTCAGGGTTTCGAGCAGTACTTC.